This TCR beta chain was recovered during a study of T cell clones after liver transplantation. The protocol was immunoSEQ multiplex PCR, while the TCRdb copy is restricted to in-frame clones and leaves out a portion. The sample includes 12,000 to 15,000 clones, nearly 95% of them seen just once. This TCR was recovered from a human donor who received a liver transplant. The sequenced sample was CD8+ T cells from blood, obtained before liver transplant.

CDR3 sequence: CASSAQVNYNEQFF. CDR3 coding DNA: TGTGCCAGCAGTGCCCAAGTAAATTACAATGAGCAGTTCTTC. This chain links TRBV2 with TRBJ2-1; unclear D gene. The germline V and J ends were trimmed by 4 bases and 4 bases, with 11 bases remaining between them. This CDR3 is built from 14 residues. Germline V lookup: CDR1 SNHLY, CDR2 FYNNEI.